These T cell receptor beta chains were read from a single sample in a study of T cell repertoires and leukemia-associated antigens. Their antigen targets remain unknown. TCRdb reanalysed the 5' RACE reads using MiXCR and keeps one entry per CDR3 protein. The repertoire holds 7,500 to 10,000 distinct CDR3 sequences, with 43% as singletons. Sequenced material: CD3+ T cells sorted from blood and cultured. These receptors all come from a female donor in good health. The CDR3 runs from the conserved cysteine through the conserved F or W. A D gene is named only where the DNA matches it firmly. Size tells how often a clone was seen (once, few, many) or the class of an expanded clone, and some rows leave it out.

V gene: TRBV7-9; D gene: TRBD2; J gene: TRBJ2-3; clone size: once; CDR3 DNA: TGTGTCAGCGGGAGGACAGATACGCGGTATTTT; CDR3 protein: CVSGRTDTRYF
V gene: TRBV20-1; D gene: .; J gene: TRBJ1-5; clone size: .; CDR3 DNA: TGCAGTGCCGACCCTCGAGGCAGGACCATTAGCAATCAGCCCCAGCATTTT; CDR3 protein: CSADPRGRTISNQPQHF
V gene: TRBV11-2; D gene: TRBD2; J gene: TRBJ2-7; clone size: .; CDR3 DNA: TGTGCCAGCAGCACACCTCTAGCGGGAGGGTTGTTGGCGGAGCGGGAGTATCCACTCGAGCAGTACTTC; CDR3 protein: CASSTPLAGGLLAEREYPLEQYF
V gene: TRBV18; D gene: TRBD2; J gene: TRBJ2-3; clone size: .; CDR3 DNA: TGTGCCAGCTCACCACCGGTCGGACGGGAGGGCCTCACAGATACGCAGTATTTT; CDR3 protein: CASSPPVGREGLTDTQYF
V gene: TRBV5-1; D gene: .; J gene: TRBJ2-1; clone size: .; CDR3 DNA: TGCGCCAGCAGCTCTGTAAGCTCCTACAATGAGCAGTTCTTC; CDR3 protein: CASSSVSSYNEQFF
V gene: TRBV5-1; D gene: TRBD2; J gene: TRBJ2-1; clone size: .; CDR3 DNA: TGCGCCAGCAGCTCCTTGGGACTAGCTTGGAATGAGCAGTTCTTC; CDR3 protein: CASSSLGLAWNEQFF
V gene: TRBV6-1; D gene: .; J gene: TRBJ2-5; clone size: many; CDR3 DNA: TGTGCCAGCAGTGAACTTTGGGGCGTCGAGACCCAGTACTTC; CDR3 protein: CASSELWGVETQYF
V gene: TRBV5-1; D gene: TRBD1; J gene: TRBJ1-1; clone size: few; CDR3 DNA: TGCGCCAGCAGCCCGGTTTCGGGGACAGGTAACACTGAAGCTTTCTTT; CDR3 protein: CASSPVSGTGNTEAFF
V gene: TRBV7-2; D gene: .; J gene: TRBJ2-7; clone size: .; CDR3 DNA: TGTGCCAGCAGCACGGGACCCCGCAACGAGCAGTACTTC; CDR3 protein: CASSTGPRNEQYF
V gene: TRBV7-3; D gene: TRBD1; J gene: TRBJ1-1; clone size: .; CDR3 DNA: TGTGCCAGCGGCTTAGGGACAGGGAACACTGAGGCTTTCTTT; CDR3 protein: CASGLGTGNTEAFF
V gene: TRBV12-3/TRBV12-4; D gene: .; J gene: TRBJ2-3; clone size: .; CDR3 DNA: TGTGCCAGCAGTTGGGACACAGATACGCAGTATTTT; CDR3 protein: CASSWDTDTQYF
V gene: TRBV7-9; D gene: .; J gene: TRBJ2-1; clone size: .; CDR3 DNA: .; CDR3 protein: CASSFYICSARDMLGGAYNEQFF
V gene: TRBV4-1; D gene: TRBD1; J gene: TRBJ1-2; clone size: .; CDR3 DNA: TGCGCCAGCAGCCAAGCACTCGGGACAGCGAGAGGTGGCTACACCTTC; CDR3 protein: CASSQALGTARGGYTF
V gene: TRBV20-1; D gene: TRBD1; J gene: TRBJ1-1; clone size: few; CDR3 DNA: TGCAGTGCTAATGGCCGGGACAGGCGACGATGGACTGAAGCTTTCTTT; CDR3 protein: CSANGRDRRRWTEAFF
V gene: TRBV5-1; D gene: .; J gene: TRBJ1-5; clone size: .; CDR3 DNA: TGCGCCAGCAGCTTGGGGTTTGGTCAGCCCCAGCATTTT; CDR3 protein: CASSLGFGQPQHF
V gene: TRBV5-1; D gene: TRBD2; J gene: TRBJ2-7; clone size: .; CDR3 DNA: TGCGCCAGCAACTTGGAGGGACTAGCGGGAGGGCCGTTCAAGCAGTACTTC; CDR3 protein: CASNLEGLAGGPFKQYF
V gene: TRBV6-6; D gene: .; J gene: TRBJ2-7; clone size: .; CDR3 DNA: TGTGCCAGCAGTTACCCCGAGCAGTACTTC; CDR3 protein: CASSYPEQYF
V gene: TRBV20-1; D gene: TRBD1; J gene: TRBJ1-4; clone size: .; CDR3 DNA: TGCAGTGTCCCAGCCAGGGGGCGAGGTGAAAAACTGTTTTTT; CDR3 protein: CSVPARGRGEKLFF
V gene: TRBV27; D gene: .; J gene: TRBJ1-1; clone size: many; CDR3 DNA: TGTGCCAGCAGTTTATGGGGGGGAAACACTGAAGCTTTCTTT; CDR3 protein: CASSLWGGNTEAFF